Only one count was recorded for the clone carrying this T cell receptor (beta chain). What it binds is unknown. Blood CD4+ CD25-high CD127-low regulatory T cells supplied the genomic DNA template. This sample is part of a study of regulatory and conventional T cells in RAG deficiency. The method was immunoSEQ multiplex PCR; TCRdb's version includes in-frame clones alone and lacks a portion of them. The sample lists roughly 28,000 clones, 75% to 95% occurring once. Study-level results: Other subsets showed 9 to 10-fold reductions, but Treg unique TCR beta sequences fell roughly 93-fold in these patients. In Omenn syndrome, Treg and Tconv repertoires overlapped >75%.

The CDR3 totals 16 residues. Germline V gives CDR1 MGHDK, CDR2 SYGVNS. The V and J ends lost 5 bases and 2 bases, in that order; junction bases with no gene match: 5. The sample also formed part of further work on regulatory T cells. As reported in that work: Amplification used 52 TRBV primers and 13 TRBJ primers. Skewed V and J usage and few unique V-J pairs marked patient repertoires, most in Tregs.

The chain carries TRBV25-1 and TRBJ2-7; 14 bases line up with TRBD2. The origin of this receptor is a human donor in good health. Input material: Tregs sorted from blood. In nucleotides, the CDR3 is TGTGCCAGCAGTAAAGGACTAGCGGGGGGAACCTACGAGCAGTACTTC. Its translation: CASSKGLAGGTYEQYF.